These T cell receptor beta chains were read from a single sample in a study of cytomegalovirus exposure and HLA in healthy donors. Measured with immunoSEQ multiplex PCR; TCRdb has only the in-frame clones, and not every one. The table has 55,000 to 80,000 clones, roughly 71% seen once. Specimen: PBMCs. The receptors were gathered from a man in his forties or fifties in good health and CMV-seropositive. The CDR3 runs from the conserved cysteine through the conserved F or W. A D gene is named only where the DNA matches it firmly. Rows give clone size only sometimes, using once, few, many, or a class for an expanded clone.

size	V	D	J	CDR3	DNA
NA	TRBV19	TRBD1	TRBJ1-3	CASTARTGLTGNTIYF	TGTGCCAGTACCGCAAGGACAGGATTAACTGGAAACACCATATATTTT
few	TRBV5-6	NA	TRBJ2-1	CASSTLGVNEQFF	TGTGCCAGCAGCACATTGGGAGTCAATGAGCAGTTCTTC
NA	TRBV5-1	NA	TRBJ2-1	CASSLAPASPWEQFF	TGCGCCAGCAGCTTGGCCCCGGCTAGCCCATGGGAGCAGTTCTTC
NA	TRBV2	TRBD2	TRBJ2-7	CASRGTSGVYEQYF	TGTGCCAGCAGAGGGACTAGCGGGGTCTACGAGCAGTACTTC
NA	TRBV29-1	NA	TRBJ2-7	CSVEAQGRPYEQYF	TGCAGCGTTGAAGCCCAGGGAAGGCCCTACGAGCAGTACTTC
few	TRBV4-1	TRBD2	TRBJ2-1	CASSQGSGRADEQFF	TGCGCCAGCAGCCAAGGGAGCGGGAGGGCCGATGAGCAGTTCTTC
NA	TRBV29-1	NA	TRBJ2-7	CSVGSPGEQYF	TGCAGCGTTGGATCCCCCGGCGAGCAGTACTTC
NA	TRBV5-8	TRBD2	TRBJ2-2	CASSFQTSGAGELFF	TGTGCCAGCAGCTTTCAGACTAGCGGGGCCGGGGAGCTGTTTTTT
few	TRBV13	NA	TRBJ2-3	CASSLGTVTDTQYF	TGTGCCAGCAGCTTAGGCACAGTGACAGATACGCAGTATTTT
NA	TRBV4-1	NA	TRBJ1-5	CASSQDGQGHQPQHF	TGCGCCAGCAGCCAAGATGGGCAGGGCCATCAGCCCCAGCATTTT
once	TRBV6-6	NA	TRBJ1-4	CASTSTPAGKGEKLFF	TGTGCCAGCACCTCTACGCCGGCGGGGAAAGGAGAAAAACTGTTTTTT
NA	TRBV19	NA	TRBJ2-1	CASSILAGRNEQFF	TGTGCCAGTAGTATTCTGGCAGGGAGGAATGAGCAGTTCTTC
NA	TRBV18	NA	TRBJ1-1	CASSPRGVTEAFF	TGTGCCAGCTCACCACGGGGAGTCACTGAAGCTTTCTTT
NA	TRBV19	TRBD2	TRBJ2-2	CASSTYRAGGNTGELFF	TGTGCCAGTAGTACCTATCGAGCGGGGGGGAACACCGGGGAGCTGTTTTTT
few	TRBV15	NA	TRBJ1-5	CATSRYLGGGNQPQHF	TGTGCCACCAGCAGGTACCTTGGGGGGGGCAATCAGCCCCAGCATTTT
NA	TRBV5-1	NA	TRBJ2-3	CASSLRGLGTDTQYF	TGCGCCAGCAGCTTGAGGGGTCTAGGCACAGATACGCAGTATTTT
NA	TRBV5-4	NA	TRBJ1-4	CASNLGRGLGEKLFF	TGTGCCAGCAACCTCGGGAGAGGGCTCGGTGAAAAACTGTTTTTT
NA	TRBV9	NA	TRBJ1-3	CASSPHEAGNTIYF	TGTGCCAGCAGCCCTCATGAGGCTGGAAACACCATATATTTT
NA	TRBV10-1	TRBD1	TRBJ1-1	CASSESGTGGRAFF	TGCGCCAGCAGTGAGTCCGGGACAGGCGGCCGCGCTTTCTTT
NA	TRBV2	NA	TRBJ1-5	CASSGQGNRQPQHF	TGTGCCAGCAGTGGGCAGGGGAATCGTCAGCCCCAGCATTTT
NA	TRBV6-6	NA	TRBJ1-5	CATHPTGSSNQPQHF	TGTGCCACTCACCCTACGGGGTCGAGCAATCAGCCCCAGCATTTT
NA	TRBV7-2	NA	TRBJ2-7	CASSWGGSYEQYF	TGTGCCAGCAGCTGGGGCGGCTCCTACGAGCAGTACTTC
NA	TRBV6-5	TRBD2	TRBJ2-3	CASSYPTGRERDTQYF	TGTGCCAGCAGTTACCCGACGGGGCGGGAGAGAGATACGCAGTATTTT
few	TRBV6-1	TRBD1	TRBJ2-4	CASSPLDRGVNIQYF	TGTGCCAGCAGTCCCCTGGACAGGGGGGTCAACATTCAGTACTTC
NA	TRBV14	NA	TRBJ1-1	CASSHRGWTEEAFF	TGTGCCAGCAGCCATCGCGGGTGGACAGAGGAAGCTTTCTTT
NA	TRBV7-9	TRBD1	TRBJ1-1	CASSSTGQKQKAFF	TGTGCCAGCAGTTCCACGGGACAGAAACAAAAAGCTTTCTTT
NA	TRBV6-1	NA	TRBJ1-5	CASSPRVGNQPQHF	TGTGCCAGCAGTCCCAGGGTTGGCAATCAGCCCCAGCATTTT
NA	TRBV28	NA	TRBJ1-1	CASSSRTGSGTEAFF	TGTGCCAGCAGTTCCCGAACAGGGAGCGGCACTGAAGCTTTCTTT
few	TRBV10-3	TRBD1	TRBJ1-4	CAISEGTGDEKLFF	TGTGCCATCAGTGAGGGGACAGGGGATGAAAAACTGTTTTTT
NA	TRBV5-1	TRBD2	TRBJ2-7	CASSLGMGGAGASYEQYF	TGCGCCAGCAGCTTGGGAATGGGGGGAGCGGGGGCATCCTACGAGCAGTACTTC
NA	TRBV29-1	TRBD1	TRBJ1-4	CSVDTGGAGEKLFF	TGCAGCGTTGACACAGGGGGCGCGGGTGAAAAACTGTTTTTT
NA	TRBV2	TRBD1	TRBJ1-3	CASRGGQFSGNTIYF	TGTGCCAGCAGGGGGGGACAGTTCTCTGGAAACACCATATATTTT
NA	TRBV7-2	NA	TRBJ2-7	CASSLNPGYEQYF	TGTGCCAGCAGCTTAAATCCGGGTTACGAGCAGTACTTC
NA	TRBV18	NA	TRBJ1-5	CASSPHRQEPQHF	TGTGCCAGCTCACCCCACAGGCAGGAGCCCCAGCATTTT
NA	TRBV5-4	NA	TRBJ2-3	CASSLRGGSTQYF	TGTGCCAGCAGCTTGAGGGGGGGGTCTACGCAGTATTTT
NA	TRBV4-3	NA	TRBJ1-5	CASSAREGGNQPQHF	TGCGCCAGCAGCGCTAGGGAGGGAGGAAATCAGCCCCAGCATTTT
NA	TRBV7-2	NA	TRBJ2-7	CASSKSSYEQYF	TGTGCCAGCAGCAAGAGCTCCTACGAGCAGTACTTC